Given below is one T cell receptor (beta chain) in context. The antigen remains undetermined. Assay: immunoSEQ multiplex PCR; the TCRdb copy retains only in-frame clones and omits some. This sample has around 100,000 clones; roughly 84% occur once, and the top ten carry 0.7% to 0.9%. The data derive from a study of graft-versus-host responses after intestinal transplantation. The overall study: Each transplant was multivisceral, liver-intestinal, or isolated intestinal. Study-wide results and caveats: Recipient marrow contained GvH clones, some of which appeared first in ileum or blood.

V lost 7 bases, J lost 1 base, and 19 bases lay in between. CDR3 length equals 15 residues. In germline, CDR1 is GTSNPN, CDR2 SVGIG (reference sequence). Specimen: unstimulated CD4+ T cells sorted from spleen or lymph node cells, collected before intestinal transplant. The TCR originated in a human donor who received an intestinal transplant. This chain links TRBV30 with TRBJ2-5; no definite D call. The CDR3: CAYDVGLPVQETQYF. In nucleotides, the CDR3 is TGTGCCTATGACGTCGGTCTTCCGGTCCAAGAGACCCAGTACTTC.